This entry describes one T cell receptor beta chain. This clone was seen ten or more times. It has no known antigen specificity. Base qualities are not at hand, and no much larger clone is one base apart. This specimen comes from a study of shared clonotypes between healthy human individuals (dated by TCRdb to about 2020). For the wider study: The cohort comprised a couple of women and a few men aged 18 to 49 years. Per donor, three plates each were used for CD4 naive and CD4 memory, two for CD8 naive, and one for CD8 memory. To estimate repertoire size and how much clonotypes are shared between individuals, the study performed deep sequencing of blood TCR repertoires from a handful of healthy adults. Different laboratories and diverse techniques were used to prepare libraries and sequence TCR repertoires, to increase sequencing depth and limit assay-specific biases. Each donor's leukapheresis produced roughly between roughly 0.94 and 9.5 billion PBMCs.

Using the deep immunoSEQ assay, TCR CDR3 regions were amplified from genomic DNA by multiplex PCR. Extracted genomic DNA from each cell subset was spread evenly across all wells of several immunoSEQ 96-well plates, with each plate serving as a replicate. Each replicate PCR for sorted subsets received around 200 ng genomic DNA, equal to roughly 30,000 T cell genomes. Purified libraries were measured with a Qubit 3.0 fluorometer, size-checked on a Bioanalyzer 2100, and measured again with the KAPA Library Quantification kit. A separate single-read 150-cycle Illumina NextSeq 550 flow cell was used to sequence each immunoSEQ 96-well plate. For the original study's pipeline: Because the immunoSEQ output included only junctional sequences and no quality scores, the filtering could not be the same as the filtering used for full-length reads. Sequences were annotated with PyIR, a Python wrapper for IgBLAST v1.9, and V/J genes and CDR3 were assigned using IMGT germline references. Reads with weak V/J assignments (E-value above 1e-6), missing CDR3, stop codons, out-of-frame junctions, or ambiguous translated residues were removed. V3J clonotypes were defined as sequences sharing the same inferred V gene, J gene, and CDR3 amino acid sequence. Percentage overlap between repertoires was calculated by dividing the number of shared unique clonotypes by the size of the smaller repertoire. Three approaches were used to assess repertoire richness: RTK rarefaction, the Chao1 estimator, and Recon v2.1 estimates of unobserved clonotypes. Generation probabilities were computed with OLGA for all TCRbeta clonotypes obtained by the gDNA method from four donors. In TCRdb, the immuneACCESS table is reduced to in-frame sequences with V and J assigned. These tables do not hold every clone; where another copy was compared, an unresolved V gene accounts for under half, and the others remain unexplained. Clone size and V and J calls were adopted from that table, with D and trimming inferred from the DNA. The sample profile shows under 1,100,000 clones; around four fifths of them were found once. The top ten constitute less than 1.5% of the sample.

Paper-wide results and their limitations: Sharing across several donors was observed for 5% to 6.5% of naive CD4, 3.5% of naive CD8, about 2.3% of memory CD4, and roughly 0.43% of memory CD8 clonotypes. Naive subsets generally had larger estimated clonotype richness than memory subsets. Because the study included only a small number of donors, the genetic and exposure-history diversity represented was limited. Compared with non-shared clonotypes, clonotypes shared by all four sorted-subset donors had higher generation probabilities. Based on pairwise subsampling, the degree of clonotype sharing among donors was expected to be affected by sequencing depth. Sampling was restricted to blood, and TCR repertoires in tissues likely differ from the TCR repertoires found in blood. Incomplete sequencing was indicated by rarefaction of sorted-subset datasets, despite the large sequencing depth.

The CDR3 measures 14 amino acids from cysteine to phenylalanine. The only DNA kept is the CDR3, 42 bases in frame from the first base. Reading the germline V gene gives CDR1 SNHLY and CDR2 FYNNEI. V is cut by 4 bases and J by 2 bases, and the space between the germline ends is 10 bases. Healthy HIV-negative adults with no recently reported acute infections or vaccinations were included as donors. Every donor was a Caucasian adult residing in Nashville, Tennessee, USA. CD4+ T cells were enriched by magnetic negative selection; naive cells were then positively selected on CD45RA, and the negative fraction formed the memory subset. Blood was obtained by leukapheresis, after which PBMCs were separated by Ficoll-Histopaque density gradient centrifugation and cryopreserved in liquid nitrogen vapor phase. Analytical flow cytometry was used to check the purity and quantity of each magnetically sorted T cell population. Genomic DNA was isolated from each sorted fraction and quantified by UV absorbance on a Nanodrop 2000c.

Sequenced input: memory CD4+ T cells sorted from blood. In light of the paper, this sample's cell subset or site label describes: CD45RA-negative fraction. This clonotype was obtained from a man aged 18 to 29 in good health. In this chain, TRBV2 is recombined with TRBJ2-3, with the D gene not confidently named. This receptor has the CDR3 CASSGTRPTDTQYF. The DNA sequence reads TGTGCCAGCAGTGGGACGCGTCCCACAGATACGCAGTATTTT.